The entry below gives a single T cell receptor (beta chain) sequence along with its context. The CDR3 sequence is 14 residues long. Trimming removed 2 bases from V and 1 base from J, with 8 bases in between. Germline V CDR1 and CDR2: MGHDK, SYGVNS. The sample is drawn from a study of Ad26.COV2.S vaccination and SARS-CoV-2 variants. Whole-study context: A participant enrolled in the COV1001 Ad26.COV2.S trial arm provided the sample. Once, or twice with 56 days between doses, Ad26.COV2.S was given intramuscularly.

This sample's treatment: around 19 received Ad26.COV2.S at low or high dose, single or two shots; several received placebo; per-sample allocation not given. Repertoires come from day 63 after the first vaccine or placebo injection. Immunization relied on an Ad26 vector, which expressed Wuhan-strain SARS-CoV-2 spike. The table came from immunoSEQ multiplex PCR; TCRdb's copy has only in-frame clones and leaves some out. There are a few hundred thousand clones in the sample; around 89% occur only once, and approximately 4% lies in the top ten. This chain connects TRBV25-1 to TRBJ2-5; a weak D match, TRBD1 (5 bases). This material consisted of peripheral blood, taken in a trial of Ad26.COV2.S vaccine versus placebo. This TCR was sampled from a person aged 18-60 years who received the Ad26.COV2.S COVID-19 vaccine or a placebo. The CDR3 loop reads CASSEGQPQETQYF. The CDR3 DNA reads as TGTGCCAGCAGTGAAGGACAACCCCAAGAGACCCAGTACTTC.